These 10 T cell receptor beta chains were sequenced from one sample in a study of radiation and T cells in renal cell carcinoma. Generated by immunoSEQ multiplex PCR, the TCRdb table keeps only in-frame clones and is missing some. The table records some 97,000 clones, about 79% of them present only once. Indicated time point: blood 4 weeks post-SBRT, at nephrectomy. Stated treatment: 15 Gy SBRT to primary tumor, nephrectomy 4 weeks later. This specimen consisted of blood, obtained from a patient whose treatment included radiotherapy and nephrectomy. Source of these receptors: a man in his sixties with renal cell carcinoma.

This chain uses TRBV7-7 with TRBJ2-2, with D maybe TRBD2 (6 bases). Germline CDR1 SSHAT, CDR2 FNYEAQ (reference sequence). V lost 5 bases, J lost 1 base, and 8 bases lay in between. This CDR3 spans 14 amino acids. As DNA, the CDR3 is TGTGCCAGCAGCCGGGACTTGAACACCGGGGAGCTGTTTTTT. Protein: CASSRDLNTGELFF. Supplemented by reference TRBV7-7 and TRBJ2-2, the full variable domain reads GAGVSQSPRYKVTKRGQDVTLRCDPISSHATLYWYQQALGQGPEFLTYFNYEAQPDKSGLPSDRFSAERPEGSISTLTIQRTEQRDSAMYRCASSRDLNTGELFFGEGSRLTVL.

This chain joins TRBV6-1 and TRBJ2-6; 7 bases fit TRBD1. The germline CDR1 and CDR2 sequences are MNHNS and SASEGT. CDR3 length: 14 amino acids. V shed 4 bases and J 6 bases; nucleotides not matched to a gene: 3. The CDR3 protein is CASSADREANVLTF. The CDR3 region has the DNA TGTGCCAGCAGTGCTGACAGGGAGGCCAACGTCCTGACTTTC.

This rearrangement joins TRBV27 to TRBJ2-3; TRBD2 matches 12 bases. The CDR3 contains 18 residues. Unmatched junction bases numbered 7, after V lost 0 bases and J lost 3 bases. The germline CDR1 and CDR2 sequences are MNHEY and SMNVEV (reference sequence). The CDR3 coding sequence is TGTGCCAGCAGTTTATCCGCTAGCGGGAGGGCCGGGACAGATACGCAGTATTTT. Protein: CASSLSASGRAGTDTQYF.

The rearrangement uses TRBV18 and TRBJ2-7; no firm D call. CDR3 length: 15 residues. Looked up from germline, CDR1 is KGHSH and CDR2 is LQKENI. Trimming pared 3 bases from V and 4 bases from J, leaving 16 bases between. This chain's CDR3 is CASSPASDRKYEQYF. Here the CDR3 DNA reads TGTGCCAGCTCACCGGCGAGCGATCGAAAATACGAGCAGTACTTC.

The chain recombines TRBV10-3 with TRBJ2-2; D possibly uses TRBD1 or TRBD2 (5 bases each). The CDR3 has 15 residues. Trimming removed 10 bases from V and 1 base from J, with 16 bases in between. Germline CDR1 and CDR2: ENHRY and SYGVKD. The CDR3 region is CATILGVGNTGELFF. The CDR3 DNA reads as TGTGCCACCATTCTGGGGGTAGGGAACACCGGGGAGCTGTTTTTT.

This rearrangement joins TRBV4-1 to TRBJ2-7, with unresolved D. There are 16 residues in the CDR3. The germline V and J ends were trimmed by 0 bases and 3 bases, with 15 bases remaining between them. Per germline, CDR1 MGHRA and CDR2 YSYEKL. The CDR3 DNA reads TGCGCCAGCAGCCAAGATGATTGGCGTCCATTCTACGAGCAGTACTTC. It translates to CASSQDDWRPFYEQYF.

V is TRBV4-1 and J is TRBJ1-2, with a weak D call TRBD1 (6 bases). The V end lost 4 bases, the J end lost 4 bases, and 13 bases lay between the germline ends. Germline V gene sequence: CDR1 MGHRA, CDR2 YSYEKL. This CDR3 region has 14 residues. DNA of the CDR3: TGCGCCAGCAGCCCATACAGGGATTCCTATGGCTACACCTTC. Translating gives CASSPYRDSYGYTF.

V gene TRBV10-2 combines with J gene TRBJ2-3, with 9 bases identical to TRBD1. The germline gives CDR1 WSHSY, CDR2 SAAADI. The CDR3 spans 14 residues. V was pared by 6 bases and J by 0 bases, with 1 base of the junction left unmatched. CDR3 coding DNA: TGCGCCAGCAGGGGACAGGGAAGCACAGATACGCAGTATTTT. Amino acid sequence: CASRGQGSTDTQYF.

The genes are TRBV6-7 and TRBJ2-1; D uncertain. TRBV6-7 is recorded as an ORF, its role being uncertain. The CDR3 contains 15 residues. Between the trimmed V and J ends, which lost 7 bases and 1 base, there was a span of 14 bases. CDR3 nucleotide sequence: TGTGCCAGCATTGTGGAGCAGCCATCCTACAATGAGCAGTTCTTC. Translated: CASIVEQPSYNEQFF.

This clone has a handful of counts. The chain recombines TRBV25-1 with TRBJ1-1; tentatively, D is TRBD1 (6 bases). Germline CDR1 is MGHDK and CDR2 is SYGVNS. The CDR3 consists of 13 residues. Trimming took off 4 bases at V and 4 bases at J, with 10 bases between the two ends. The CDR3 loop reads CASSGTGITEAFF. The CDR3 coding sequence is TGTGCCAGCAGTGGTACAGGGATCACTGAAGCTTTCTTT. Full variable domain (remainder filled in from reference TRBV25-1 and TRBJ1-1): EADIYQTPRYLVIGTGKKITLECSQTMGHDKMYWYQQDPGMELHLIHYSYGVNSTEKGDLSSESTVSRIRTEHFPLTLESARPSHTSQYLCASSGTGITEAFFGQGTRLTVV.